This TCR beta chain derives from a study of metastatic and nonmetastatic thyroid tumors (TCRdb year 2020). As for the study more broadly: Repertoires from peripheral blood and from tumor or nodule tissue samples of malignant and benign thyroid patients were compared. The research as a whole found: TCR beta diversity was reported as significantly higher in malignant tumors than in benign nodules, in both blood and tumor samples.

Library generation was performed with PCR. TCRdb shows the sequencer as Illumina HiSeq 4000. High-throughput sequencing was used to profile the TCR beta-chain CDR3 region of every patient. Under the source paper's analysis protocol: Drawing on CDR3 differences between clinicopathological groups, the researchers built a classifier meant to tell apart patients with distant-metastatic papillary thyroid cancer. To measure repertoire diversity the researchers used the Shannon index, while the Morisita-Horn index served to gauge how similar the tumor and blood repertoires were. TCRdb passed the public sequencing reads through fastp at Q25 and MiXCR, retaining productive beta sequences. TCRdb assigned the V and J calls; the authors' analysis was not used. The sample table holds roughly 89,000 clones, of which about 12% were seen once. The ten largest clones capture over 7% of the sample. V was cut back by 7 bases and J by 2 bases, leaving a gap of 13 bases between them. There are 14 amino acids in the CDR3, from cysteine to phenylalanine inclusive. Of all the DNA, just the CDR3 is kept, 42 bases in frame from base 1. The germline V gene yields SNHLY for CDR1 and FYNNEI for CDR2.

At least ten counts were recorded for this clone. The antigen this receptor binds is unknown. It has no much larger one-base neighbor in the sample; base qualities were not kept. None of the patients had been given any treatment before thyroid surgery. Using T-cell receptor beta sequencing, the study looked back at clinical samples from patients collected from the early 2010s to the late 2010s. This sequence uses TRBV2 and TRBJ2-3; TRBD1 is a possible D gene, resting on 6 matching bases. The receptor's source is a female donor with papillary thyroid cancer or a benign thyroid nodule (not recorded which). Some clones in this sample may be carry-over from other donors' samples. The specimen sequenced was tumor tissue. The CDR3 in this case is CASKDSDSTDTQYF. The DNA sequence reads TGTGCCAGCAAGGACAGCGACTCCACAGATACGCAGTATTTT.